The clone carrying this T cell receptor beta chain was seen more than once but under ten times. This specimen comes from a study of blood T cells in healthy people across ages. Germline CDR1 reads SQVTM; CDR2 reads ANQGSEA. Deletions cut 2 bases from V and 6 bases from J, with 11 bases between. This CDR3 spans 12 amino acids. A second PCR, run for about 7 to 11 cycles, used a sample-barcoded 5' primer plus a J-beta primer mix. Each cDNA molecule carried a tag from a template-switch adaptor that contained 12 random nucleotides. TCRdb reprocessed the 5' RACE reads with MiXCR, giving one entry per CDR3 protein. The table shows about 1.6 million distinct CDR3 sequences, with 30% to 35% occurring only once.

Sequences were obtained from blood. This chain connects TRBV29-1 to TRBJ2-7; D not certain. The TCR originated in a woman in her 30s in good health. Written as DNA, the CDR3 is TGCAGCGTTGAATCTATCCCGAGCGAGCAGTACTTC. Translating gives CSVESIPSEQYF.